The clone carrying this T cell receptor (beta chain) has more than one count but fewer than ten. As yet, its antigen is unknown. This record comes from a study of beta chain features in type 1 diabetes. Across the whole study: Sorted cells, approximately 110,000,000 in number, were examined across all samples.

This CDR3 spans 15 amino acids. With 7 bases clipped from V and 8 bases from J, the junction kept 13 bases outside the gene matches. The germline CDR1 and CDR2 sequences are SQVTM and ANQGSEA. General study results and limits: A pattern of fewer insertions and more deletions at VDJ junctions was seen in type 1 diabetes patients.

The isolated RNA, all of it, was reverse transcribed, so expressed TCRB transcripts were what got sequenced. Samples of naive, central memory and regulatory T cells yielded a mean of around 3.7 million reads. This table comes from immunoSEQ multiplex PCR, and its TCRdb copy is limited to in-frame clones, with some not included. The table shows 350,000 to 450,000 clones, with over 11% occurring only once. V and J are TRBV29-1 and TRBJ2-3; 12 bases align to TRBD2. This TCR derives from a man in his thirties or forties in good health. Sequenced input: naive CD4+ T cells from blood. The DNA of the CDR3 is TGCAGCGCAGGACTAGCGGGGCTCGGGCGGGGTACGCAGTATTTT. It codes for CSAGLAGLGRGTQYF.